The 17 T cell receptor beta chains below were found in one sample sequenced in a study of beta chain features in type 1 diabetes. The entirety of the isolated RNA underwent reverse transcription, so expressed TCRB transcripts were sequenced. TCRdb's copy holds only in-frame clones and misses some; the assay was immunoSEQ multiplex PCR. Of around 300,000 clones in the sample, over 12% were seen once. No antigen has been identified for these receptors. General study points: Among all four CD4+ subsets, Type 1 diabetes patients had TCRB CDR3s that were moderately but significantly shorter.

Sequenced: naive CD4+ T cells from blood. The receptors were gathered from a man aged 18 to 35 with type 1 diabetes.

The chain has TRBV7-8 and TRBJ2-7; 7 bases match TRBD2. J lost 4 bases, V lost 5 bases, and 11 bases had no gene match. Per the germline V gene, CDR1 is SGHVS and CDR2 is FQNEAQ. This CDR3 is built from 15 residues. This CDR3 is CASSRPGTNAYEQYF. The CDR3 DNA reads as TGTGCCAGCAGCCGACCCGGGACTAATGCGTACGAGCAGTACTTC.

A few counts support this clone. This chain uses TRBV19 with TRBJ1-5; D unresolved. Germline loops: CDR1 LNHDA, CDR2 SQIVND (reference sequence). V lost 3 bases to trimming and J lost 0 bases, with 12 bases between them. CDR3 size: 16 residues. CDR3 region: CASSILFQNSNQPQHF. In nucleotides, the CDR3 is TGTGCCAGTAGTATCTTATTCCAGAATAGCAATCAGCCCCAGCATTTT.

The chain has TRBV9 and TRBJ2-1, with a weak D call TRBD2 (5 bases). Trimming shortened V by 4 bases and J by 9 bases, and 14 bases separated the two germline ends. The CDR3 runs to 13 residues. Germline V lookup: CDR1 SGDLS, CDR2 YYNGEE. CDR3 in DNA: TGTGCCAGCAGCACCCAGACGGGGTTTGAGCAGTTCTTC. Encoded protein: CASSTQTGFEQFF.

The chain joins TRBV27 to TRBJ2-7, with D possibly TRBD2 on 5 matching bases. Between the trimmed V and J ends, which lost 2 bases and 5 bases, there was a span of 16 bases. Germline V gene sequence: CDR1 MNHEY, CDR2 SMNVEV (reference sequence). This CDR3 has 15 residues. The CDR3 bases are TGTGCCAGCAGTTTACTAAGTAGGAGGTCTCACGAGCAGTACTTC. This encodes CASSLLSRRSHEQYF.

This clone appeared a few times. The same CDR3 is also encoded by other DNA sequences in this sample. The genes are TRBV9 and TRBJ2-2, with 7 bases identical to TRBD2. Germline CDR1 SGDLS, CDR2 YYNGEE. The length of the CDR3 is 16 residues. The V segment lost 0 bases and the J segment 1 base; nucleotides outside the gene matches: 3. Here the CDR3 DNA reads TGTGCCAGCAGCGTAGCTGGCGGGGGGAACACCGGGGAGCTGTTTTTT. Its protein is CASSVAGGGNTGELFF.

Note on this clone: The same CDR3 can be traced to other DNA sequences in this sample. The chain couples TRBV18 to TRBJ2-7; a possible D gene is TRBD1 (7 bases). CDR1 is KGHSH, CDR2 LQKENI, per germline. V lost 3 bases and J lost 0, with 9 bases in between. The CDR3 sequence is 14 residues long. The CDR3 coding sequence is TGTGCCAGCTCACCGCGGGACAGCTCCTACGAGCAGTACTTC. Residues: CASSPRDSSYEQYF.

This clone was seen a few times. The V gene is TRBV10-3, the J gene TRBJ2-1, with unresolved D. The V and J ends lost 3 bases and 4 bases respectively, with 4 bases between them. The CDR3 consists of 12 residues. Germline lookup yields CDR1 ENHRY and CDR2 SYGVKD. The CDR3, as DNA: TGTGCCATCAGTGAAATATACAATGAGCAGTTCTTC. This codes for CAISEIYNEQFF.

This clone was found a few times. For the CDR3, the DNA is TGTGCCAGCAGCTTAGGGCTTCAGAATACGCAGTATTTT. Its protein is CASSLGLQNTQYF. This rearrangement joins TRBV7-2 to TRBJ2-3; no clear D gene. The V gene's germline CDR1 is SGHTA and CDR2 FQGNSA. Trimming stripped 1 base from V and 7 bases from J, with 9 bases between. The CDR3 contains 13 residues.

This clone was observed a few times. This chain connects TRBV4-3 to TRBJ2-4; 13 positions match TRBD2. Losses at the gene ends were 4 bases for V and 0 bases for J; bases not matched to a gene: 18. The V gene's germline CDR1 is LGHNA and CDR2 YSLEER. The CDR3 covers 22 residues. CDR3 region: CASSRGLAGAHPVGVAKNIQYF. The CDR3 DNA reads as TGCGCCAGCAGCCGTGGACTAGCGGGGGCCCACCCCGTTGGTGTAGCCAAAAACATTCAGTACTTC.

This clone came up a few times. V and J are TRBV19 and TRBJ2-2; TRBD1 matches at 7 bases. The germline gives CDR1 LNHDA, CDR2 SQIVND (reference sequence). Unmatched junction bases numbered 2, after V lost 3 bases and J lost 4 bases. CDR3 length: 14 residues. This CDR3 is CASSIPGGTGELFF. CDR3 DNA: TGTGCCAGTAGTATCCCAGGGGGCACCGGGGAGCTGTTTTTT.

This chain connects TRBV13 to TRBJ2-7, with 11 bases lining up with TRBD1. Trimming removed 8 bases from V and 5 bases from J; junction bases left unmatched: 14. Looked up from germline, CDR1 is PRHDT and CDR2 is FYEKMQ (reference sequence). The CDR3 runs 16 residues. The CDR3 loop reads CASPSTRDRGAHEQYF. The CDR3 bases are TGTGCCAGCCCGAGCACCCGGGACAGGGGGGCTCACGAGCAGTACTTC.

This clone has only a few counts. The chain employs TRBV28 and TRBJ1-2; 7 nucleotides line up with TRBD1. The CDR3 covers 14 residues. Germline loops: CDR1 MDHEN, CDR2 SYDVKM. V trimming: 3 bases; J trimming: 4 bases; junction bases outside the gene matches: 5. Here the CDR3 reads CASSLGQTVYGYTF. The CDR3, as DNA: TGTGCCAGCAGTTTGGGACAGACCGTCTATGGCTACACCTTC.

V gene TRBV2 combines with J gene TRBJ2-2; D may be TRBD2 (5 bases). V was trimmed by 4 bases and J by 6 bases, leaving 15 bases between them. CDR1 and CDR2 (germline): SNHLY, FYNNEI. The CDR3 is 15 amino acids. The CDR3 reads CASSGVGSMAGELFF. The CDR3 coding sequence is TGTGCCAGCAGTGGGGTAGGGAGTATGGCCGGGGAGCTGTTTTTT.

J is TRBJ1-6 and V is TRBV19; 9 nucleotides line up with TRBD1. CDR1 is LNHDA and CDR2 is SQIVND in the germline V gene (reference sequence). This CDR3 has 15 amino acids. V lost 4 bases to trimming and J lost 4 bases; unmatched junction nucleotides: 2. DNA for the CDR3: TGTGCCAGTAGTAAGGACAGGGGTTATAATTCACCCCTCCACTTT. Translation: CASSKDRGYNSPLHF.

The J gene is TRBJ1-1, the V gene TRBV6-5; a weak D match, TRBD1 (6 bases). This CDR3 spans 13 amino acids. Germline loops: CDR1 MNHEY, CDR2 SVGAGI. V shed 6 bases and J shed 2 bases, with 10 bases lying between them. Written as DNA, the CDR3 is TGTGCCAGCAGCCGGGACATAAACACTGAAGCTTTCTTT. Protein product: CASSRDINTEAFF.

This sequence joins TRBV7-2 and TRBJ2-3; perhaps TRBD2 as D (5 bases). The CDR3 contains 13 residues. The germline V and J ends were trimmed by 5 bases and 4 bases, with 10 bases remaining between them. Germline CDR1 and CDR2: SGHTA and FQGNSA. CDR3 amino acids: CASSAGRSDTQYF. CDR3 nucleotides: TGTGCCAGCAGCGCGGGTAGGTCAGATACGCAGTATTTT.

In its sample, this clone was seen a few times. This rearrangement joins TRBV28 to TRBJ2-7, with D unclear. Germline CDR1 reads MDHEN; CDR2 reads SYDVKM. V was clipped by 6 bases and J by 4 bases, with 7 bases between them. There are 11 residues in the CDR3. The CDR3 DNA follows: TGTGCCAGCAGCCAAACTTACGAGCAGTACTTC. Amino acid sequence: CASSQTYEQYF.